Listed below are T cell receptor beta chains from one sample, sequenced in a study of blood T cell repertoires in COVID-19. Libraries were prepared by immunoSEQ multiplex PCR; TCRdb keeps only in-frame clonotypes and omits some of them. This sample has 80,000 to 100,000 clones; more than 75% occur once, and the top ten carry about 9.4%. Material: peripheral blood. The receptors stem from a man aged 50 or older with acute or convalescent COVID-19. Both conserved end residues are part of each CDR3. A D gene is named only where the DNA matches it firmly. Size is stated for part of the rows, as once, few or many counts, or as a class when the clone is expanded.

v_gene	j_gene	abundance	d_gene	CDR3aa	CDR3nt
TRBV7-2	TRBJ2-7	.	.	CASRFTRDNYEQYF	TGTGCCAGCAGATTTACCCGGGACAACTACGAGCAGTACTTC
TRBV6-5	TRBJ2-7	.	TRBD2	CASSYSSAGVNEQYF	TGTGCCAGCAGTTACTCGAGTGCGGGAGTAAACGAGCAGTACTTC
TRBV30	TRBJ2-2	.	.	CAWSFSTGELFF	TGTGCCTGGAGCTTCTCCACCGGGGAGCTGTTTTTT
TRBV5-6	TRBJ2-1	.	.	CASSTDSYNEQFF	TGTGCCAGCAGCACCGACAGCTACAATGAGCAGTTCTTC
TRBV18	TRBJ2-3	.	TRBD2	CASSPRTSGRTDTQYF	TGTGCCAGCTCACCACGGACTAGCGGGAGAACAGATACGCAGTATTTT
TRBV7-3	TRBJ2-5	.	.	CASSLITGETQYF	TGTGCCAGCAGCTTAATTACAGGGGAGACCCAGTACTTC
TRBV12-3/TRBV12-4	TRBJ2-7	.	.	CASSPQGYEQYF	TGTGCCAGCAGTCCACAGGGATACGAGCAGTACTTC
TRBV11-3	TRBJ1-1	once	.	CASSFDRMNTEAFF	TGTGCCAGCAGCTTCGACAGGATGAACACTGAAGCTTTCTTT
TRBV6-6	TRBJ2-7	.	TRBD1	CASSLRQGAIYEQYF	TGTGCCAGCAGTCTCCGACAGGGGGCTATTTACGAGCAGTACTTC
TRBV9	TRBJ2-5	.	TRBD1	CASSVEGTGNRETQYF	TGTGCCAGCAGCGTAGAAGGGACAGGGAATCGAGAGACCCAGTACTTC